This note documents a single T cell receptor (beta chain) sequence. Unmatched junction bases numbered 5, after V lost 0 bases and J lost 7 bases. Per the germline V gene, CDR1 is MNHEY and CDR2 is SVGAGI. The CDR3 is 15 amino acids. The data were taken from a study of PD-1 blockade in classical Hodgkin lymphoma. Only in-frame clones appear in the TCRdb table, and some are missing; sequencing was by immunoSEQ multiplex PCR. This table has fewer than 25,000 clones, 77% appearing once. After autologous stem cell transplantation all patients relapsed, and prior brentuximab vedotin exposure differed between cohorts.

This sequence joins TRBV6-5 and TRBJ2-2; 7 bases fit TRBD1. Sequences were derived from peripheral blood mononuclear cells (PBMCs), sampled before the second cycle of nivolumab. The receptor was isolated from a human donor with classical Hodgkin lymphoma. CDR3 sequence (DNA): TGTGCCAGCAGTTACTCGACCAGGGGGAACGGGGAGCTGTTTTTT. It specifies CASSYSTRGNGELFF.